This TCR beta chain was retrieved from a study of cytotoxic CD8 clonotypes in ibrutinib-treated CLL (dated by TCRdb to the early 2020s). Regarding the complete study: The cohort had 11 relapsed/refractory and around 14 treatment-naive patients; around 17 were IGHV unmutated. Partial responses were observed in 24 patients and complete responses in 2; after a median follow-up of 68 months, remission was maintained in about 15 patients and progression was observed in some twelve. Response samples were taken after a median of roughly a year on treatment, ranging from roughly 6 to 36 months. Samples averaged 255,043 productive templates and 80,000 to 100,000 productive rearrangements. Of the approximately 91 people in the trial, 25 to 30 had longitudinal samples available. Cryopreserved peripheral blood mononuclear cells were collected before treatment, at response, and at either disease progression or sustained remission. Patients were still on ibrutinib when every remission and progressive disease sample was collected.

Deletion took 6 bases off V and 5 bases off J, with a span of 20 bases between the germline ends. CDR1 ENHRY and CDR2 SYGVKD are derived from the germline V gene. The CDR3 covers 15 residues, taking in both the cysteine and the phenylalanine. Left in the record is the CDR3 DNA by itself, 45 bases read in frame from the first base. The goal of deep resolution MiSeq sequencing was a depth between 1 in 1 million and 1 in 200,000 T cells, and coverage averaged 10x per clonotype. The immunoSEQ hsTCRB Kit was used to generate the TCR beta libraries. Per the original workflow: Data were analyzed with ImmunoSEQ Data Assistant and ImmunoSEQ Analyzer, with V, D and J genes assigned per IMGT definitions. Clonality, which ranges from 0 to 1, was calculated by subtracting the normalized Shannon entropy of productive rearrangement frequencies from one. Only overrepresented clonotypes making up at least 0.05% of the repertoire of each patient were included in the public clonotype analysis. Some 13 age-matched healthy donor repertoires from immuneACCESS served as clonality controls. The table comes from immuneACCESS by way of TCRdb, which keeps in-frame sequences with V and J called. Part of the clones is missing from these tables; in studies checked, under half for an unresolved V gene and the rest for unknown reasons. V and J calls and clone size come straight from that table; D and trimming were deduced from the DNA. Present in this sample are 40,000 to 60,000 clones, approximately 51% of which were seen just once. The ten biggest clones cover approximately 29% of the sample.

The full study reports these points: Public clonotypes were rare and either shrank or stayed stable during treatment, and the rise in clonality at ibrutinib response reflected expansion of private clonotypes. Sustained-remission and progressing patients did not have matched sampling times, and lymph node repertoires were not examined. At baseline, clonality was higher than in age-matched healthy donors and showed a strong correlation with circulating CD8+ T-cell counts. Clonality rose at ibrutinib response, remained stable during sustained remission, and dropped back toward baseline at progression.

Per the publication, the time point label means: 12 to 13 months on ibrutinib. For TCR beta library preparation, roughly 2 micrograms of genomic DNA were extracted from the cryopreserved PBMCs. Longitudinal blood samples from CLL patients receiving ibrutinib monotherapy were subjected to high-throughput TCR beta sequencing. Patients were enrolled in a phase 2 open-label single-center ibrutinib monotherapy trial. Of note for this clone: The antigen it recognizes is unknown. Within one base of it there is no much larger clone, and no base qualities were kept.

This receptor was obtained from a human donor with chronic lymphocytic leukemia. This chain joins TRBV10-3 to TRBJ2-7; the D call is tentative, TRBD1 or TRBD2, as each matches 5 bases. The material sequenced was PBMCs, taken after 12 months of ibrutinib treatment. The encoded CDR3 is CAISPRDRSFDEQYF. The DNA sequence is as follows: TGTGCCATCAGCCCAAGGGACCGGAGTTTCGACGAGCAGTACTTC.